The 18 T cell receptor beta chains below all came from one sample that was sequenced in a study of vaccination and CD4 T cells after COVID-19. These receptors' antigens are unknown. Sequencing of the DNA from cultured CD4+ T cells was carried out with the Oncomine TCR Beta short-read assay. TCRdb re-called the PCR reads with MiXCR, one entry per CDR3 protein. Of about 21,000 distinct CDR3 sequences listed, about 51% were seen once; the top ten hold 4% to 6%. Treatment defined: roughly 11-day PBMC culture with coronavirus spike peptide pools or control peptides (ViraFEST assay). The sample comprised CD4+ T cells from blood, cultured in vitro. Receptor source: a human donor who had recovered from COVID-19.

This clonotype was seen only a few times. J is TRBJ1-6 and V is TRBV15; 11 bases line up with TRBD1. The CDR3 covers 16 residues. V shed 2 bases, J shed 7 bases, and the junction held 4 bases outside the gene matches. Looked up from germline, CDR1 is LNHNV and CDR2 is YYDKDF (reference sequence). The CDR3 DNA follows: TGTGCCACCAGCAGAACCCGGGACAGGGGGAATTCACCCCTCCACTTT. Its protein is CATSRTRDRGNSPLHF.

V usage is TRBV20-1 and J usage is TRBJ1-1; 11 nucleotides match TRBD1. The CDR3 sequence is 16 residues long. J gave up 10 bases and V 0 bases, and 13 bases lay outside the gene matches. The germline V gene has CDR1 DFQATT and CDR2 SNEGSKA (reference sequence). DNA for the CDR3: TGCAGTGCTAGAGATCTGGGTGGACAGGGGGCTCGGCGAGCTTTCTTT. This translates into CSARDLGGQGARRAFF.

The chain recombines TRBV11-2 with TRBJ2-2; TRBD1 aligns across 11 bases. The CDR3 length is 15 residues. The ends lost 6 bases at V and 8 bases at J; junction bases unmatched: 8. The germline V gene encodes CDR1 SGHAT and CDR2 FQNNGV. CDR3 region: CASSRRDRGLGELFF. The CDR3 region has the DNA TGTGCCAGCAGTCGTCGGGACAGGGGGTTGGGGGAGCTGTTTTTT.

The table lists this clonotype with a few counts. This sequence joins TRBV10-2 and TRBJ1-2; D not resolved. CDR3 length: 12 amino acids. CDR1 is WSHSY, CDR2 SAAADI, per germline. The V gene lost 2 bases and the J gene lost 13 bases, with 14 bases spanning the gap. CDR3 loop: CASSEMEAAGTF. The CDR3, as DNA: TGCGCCAGCAGTGAGATGGAGGCCGCCGGCACCTTC.

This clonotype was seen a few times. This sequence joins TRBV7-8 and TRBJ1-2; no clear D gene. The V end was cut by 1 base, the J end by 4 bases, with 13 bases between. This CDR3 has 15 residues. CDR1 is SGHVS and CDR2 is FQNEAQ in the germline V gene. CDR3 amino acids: CASSLGFSGGYGYTF. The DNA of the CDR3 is TGTGCCAGCAGCTTAGGTTTCAGCGGAGGCTATGGCTACACCTTC.

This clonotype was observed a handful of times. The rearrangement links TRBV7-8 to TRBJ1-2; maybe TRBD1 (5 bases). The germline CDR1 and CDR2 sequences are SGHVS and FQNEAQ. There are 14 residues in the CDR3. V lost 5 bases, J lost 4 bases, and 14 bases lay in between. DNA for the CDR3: TGTGCCAGCAGCCATCGGGACCCGACCTATGGCTACACCTTC. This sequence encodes CASSHRDPTYGYTF.

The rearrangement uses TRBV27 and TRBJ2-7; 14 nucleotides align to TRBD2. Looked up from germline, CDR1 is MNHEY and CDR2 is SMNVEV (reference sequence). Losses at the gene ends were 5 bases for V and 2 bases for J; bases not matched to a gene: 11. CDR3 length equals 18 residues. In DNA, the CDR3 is TGTGCCAGCAGTAAATTGGGACTAGCGGGAGTAATCGCCTACGAGCAGTACTTC. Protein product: CASSKLGLAGVIAYEQYF.

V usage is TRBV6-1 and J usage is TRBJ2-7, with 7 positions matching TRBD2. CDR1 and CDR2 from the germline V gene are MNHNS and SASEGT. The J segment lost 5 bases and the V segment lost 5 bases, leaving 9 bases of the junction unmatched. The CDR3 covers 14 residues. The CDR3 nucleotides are TGTGCCAGCAGTCCCTCGGGCGGGAGCCACGAGCAGTACTTC. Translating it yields CASSPSGGSHEQYF.

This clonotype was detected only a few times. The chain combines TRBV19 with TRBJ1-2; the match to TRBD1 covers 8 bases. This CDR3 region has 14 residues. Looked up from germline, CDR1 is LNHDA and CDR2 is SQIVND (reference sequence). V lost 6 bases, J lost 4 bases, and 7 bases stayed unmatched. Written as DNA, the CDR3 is TGTGCCAGTAGCCCGGACAGGGTCGGCTATGGCTACACCTTC. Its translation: CASSPDRVGYGYTF.

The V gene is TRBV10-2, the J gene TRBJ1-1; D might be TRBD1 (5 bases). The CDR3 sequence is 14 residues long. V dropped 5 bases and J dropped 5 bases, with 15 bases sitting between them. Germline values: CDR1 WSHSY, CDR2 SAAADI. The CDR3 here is CASSQAGQETEAFF. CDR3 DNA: TGCGCCAGCAGTCAAGCGGGGCAGGAGACTGAAGCTTTCTTT.

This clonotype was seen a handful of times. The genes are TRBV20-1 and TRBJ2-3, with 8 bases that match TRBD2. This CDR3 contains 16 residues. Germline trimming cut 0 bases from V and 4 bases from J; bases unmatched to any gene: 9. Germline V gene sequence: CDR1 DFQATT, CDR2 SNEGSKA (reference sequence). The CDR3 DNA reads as TGCAGTGCTAGAGACCAGAGCGGGGGTAAAGCAGATACGCAGTATTTT. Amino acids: CSARDQSGGKADTQYF.

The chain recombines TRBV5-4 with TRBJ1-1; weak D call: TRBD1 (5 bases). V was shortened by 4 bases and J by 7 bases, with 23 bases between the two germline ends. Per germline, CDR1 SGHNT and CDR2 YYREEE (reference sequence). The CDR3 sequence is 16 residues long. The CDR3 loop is CASSPAGTRGIGEAFF. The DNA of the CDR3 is TGTGCCAGCAGCCCGGCCGGGACCCGGGGAATCGGTGAAGCTTTCTTT.

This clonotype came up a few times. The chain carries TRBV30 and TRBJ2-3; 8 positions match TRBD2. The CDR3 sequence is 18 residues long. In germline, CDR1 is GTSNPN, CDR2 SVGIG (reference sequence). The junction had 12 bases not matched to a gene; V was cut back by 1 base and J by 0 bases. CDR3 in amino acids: CAWSEDRGLASSTDTQYF. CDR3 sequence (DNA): TGTGCCTGGAGTGAGGACCGTGGACTAGCCTCTAGCACAGATACGCAGTATTTT.

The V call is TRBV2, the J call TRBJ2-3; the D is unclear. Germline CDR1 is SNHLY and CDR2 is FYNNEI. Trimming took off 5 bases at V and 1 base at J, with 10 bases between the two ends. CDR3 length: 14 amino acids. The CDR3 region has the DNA TGTGCCAGCAGTTCCCGCGTGGGCACAGATACGCAGTATTTT. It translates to CASSSRVGTDTQYF. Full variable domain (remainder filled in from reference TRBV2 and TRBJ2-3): EPEVTQTPSHQVTQMGQEVILRCVPISNHLYFYWYRQILGQKVEFLVSFYNNEISEKSEIFDDQFSVERPDGSNFTLKIRSTKLEDSAMYFCASSSRVGTDTQYFGPGTRLTVL.

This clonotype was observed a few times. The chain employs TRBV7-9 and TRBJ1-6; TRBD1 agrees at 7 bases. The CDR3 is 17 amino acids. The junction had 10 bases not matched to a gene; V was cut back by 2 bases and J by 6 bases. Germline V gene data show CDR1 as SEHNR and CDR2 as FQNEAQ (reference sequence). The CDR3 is CASSLLGRGLSNSPLHF. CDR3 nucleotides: TGTGCCAGCAGCTTACTGGGCAGGGGGTTGAGTAATTCACCCCTCCACTTT.

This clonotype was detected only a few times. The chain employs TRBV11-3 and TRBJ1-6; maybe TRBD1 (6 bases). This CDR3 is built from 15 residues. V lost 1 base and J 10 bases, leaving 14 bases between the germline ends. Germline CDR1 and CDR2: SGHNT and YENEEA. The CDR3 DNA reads TGTGCCAGCAGCTTAGGATCGGCAGGGGACTCACCCCTCCACTTT. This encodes CASSLGSAGDSPLHF.

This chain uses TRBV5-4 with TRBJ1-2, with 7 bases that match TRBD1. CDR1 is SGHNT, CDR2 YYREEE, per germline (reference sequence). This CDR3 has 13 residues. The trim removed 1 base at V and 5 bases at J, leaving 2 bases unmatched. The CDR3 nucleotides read TGTGCCAGCAGCTTGCTGGGACAGTATGGCTACACCTTC. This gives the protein CASSLLGQYGYTF. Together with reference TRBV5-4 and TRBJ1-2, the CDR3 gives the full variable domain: ETGVTQSPTHLIKTRGQQVTLRCSSQSGHNTVSWYQQALGQGPQFIFQYYREEENGRGNFPPRFSGLQFPNYSSELNVNALELDDSALYLCASSLLGQYGYTFGSGTRLTVV.

CDR3 coding DNA: TGTGCCAGCAGCTTATCCCCCAACCACGAGCAGTACTTC. It specifies CASSLSPNHEQYF. This chain connects TRBV7-7 to TRBJ2-7, with D hard to call. CDR3 length equals 13 residues. V was trimmed by 2 bases and J by 5 bases, leaving 10 bases between them. Germline V CDR1 and CDR2: SSHAT, FNYEAQ (reference sequence).